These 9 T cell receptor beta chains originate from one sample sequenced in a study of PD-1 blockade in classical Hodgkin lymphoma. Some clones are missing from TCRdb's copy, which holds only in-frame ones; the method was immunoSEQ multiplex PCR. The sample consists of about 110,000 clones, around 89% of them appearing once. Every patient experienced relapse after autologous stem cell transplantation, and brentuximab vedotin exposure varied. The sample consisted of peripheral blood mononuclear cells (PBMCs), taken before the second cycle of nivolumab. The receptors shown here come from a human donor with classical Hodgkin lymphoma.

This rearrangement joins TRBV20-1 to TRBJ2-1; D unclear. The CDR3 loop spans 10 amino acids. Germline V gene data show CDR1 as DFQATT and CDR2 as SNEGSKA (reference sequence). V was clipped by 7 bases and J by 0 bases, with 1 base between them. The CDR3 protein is CSVSYNEQFF. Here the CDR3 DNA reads TGCAGTGTCTCCTACAATGAGCAGTTCTTC.

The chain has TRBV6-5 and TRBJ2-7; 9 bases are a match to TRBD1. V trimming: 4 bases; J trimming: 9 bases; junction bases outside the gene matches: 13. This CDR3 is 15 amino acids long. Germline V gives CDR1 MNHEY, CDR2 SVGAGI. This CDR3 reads CASSSPGQGVSAQYF. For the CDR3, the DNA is TGTGCCAGCAGTTCCCCGGGACAGGGAGTTTCCGCGCAGTACTTC.

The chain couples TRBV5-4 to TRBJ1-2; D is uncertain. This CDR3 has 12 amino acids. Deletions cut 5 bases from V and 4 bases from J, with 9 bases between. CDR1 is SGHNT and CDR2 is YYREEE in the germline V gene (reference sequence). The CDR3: CASRGGFYGYTF. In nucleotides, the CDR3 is TGTGCCAGCAGGGGAGGATTCTATGGCTACACCTTC. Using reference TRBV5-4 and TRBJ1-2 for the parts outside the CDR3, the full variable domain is ETGVTQSPTHLIKTRGQQVTLRCSSQSGHNTVSWYQQALGQGPQFIFQYYREEENGRGNFPPRFSGLQFPNYSSELNVNALELDDSALYLCASRGGFYGYTFGSGTRLTVV.

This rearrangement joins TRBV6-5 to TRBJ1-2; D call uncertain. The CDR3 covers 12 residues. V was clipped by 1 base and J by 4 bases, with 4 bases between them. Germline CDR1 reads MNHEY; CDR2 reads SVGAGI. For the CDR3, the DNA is TGTGCCAGCAGTTACTACGGCTATGGCTACACCTTC. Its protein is CASSYYGYGYTF.

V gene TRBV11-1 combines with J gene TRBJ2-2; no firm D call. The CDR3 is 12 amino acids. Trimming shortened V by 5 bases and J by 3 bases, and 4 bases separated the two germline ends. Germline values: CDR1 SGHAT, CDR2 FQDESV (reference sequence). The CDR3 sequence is CASSQHTGELFF. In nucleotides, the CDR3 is TGTGCCAGCAGCCAACACACCGGGGAGCTGTTTTTT.

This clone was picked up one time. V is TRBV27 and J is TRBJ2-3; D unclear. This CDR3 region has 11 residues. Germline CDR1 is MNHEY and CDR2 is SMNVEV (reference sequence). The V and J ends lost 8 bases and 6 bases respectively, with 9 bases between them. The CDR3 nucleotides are TGTGCCAGCCCCCCTGGGGATACGCAGTATTTT. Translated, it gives CASPPGDTQYF.

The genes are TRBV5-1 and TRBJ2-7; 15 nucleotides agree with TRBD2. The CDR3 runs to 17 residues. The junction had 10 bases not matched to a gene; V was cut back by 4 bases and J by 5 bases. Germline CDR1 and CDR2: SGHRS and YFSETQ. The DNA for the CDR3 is TGCGCCAGCAGCCATGGACTAGCGGGAGGGCAGAGAGACGAGCAGTACTTC. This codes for CASSHGLAGGQRDEQYF.

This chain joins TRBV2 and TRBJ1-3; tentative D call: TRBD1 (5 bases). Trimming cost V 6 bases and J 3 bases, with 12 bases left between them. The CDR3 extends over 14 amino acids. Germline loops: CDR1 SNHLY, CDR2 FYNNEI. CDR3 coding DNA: TGTGCCAGCAGGGGCCGGGACTATGGAAACACCATATATTTT. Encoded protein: CASRGRDYGNTIYF.

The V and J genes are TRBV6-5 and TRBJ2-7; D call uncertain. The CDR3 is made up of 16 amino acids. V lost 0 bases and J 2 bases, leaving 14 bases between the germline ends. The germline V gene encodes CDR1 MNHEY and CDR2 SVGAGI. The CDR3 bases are TGTGCCAGCAGTTACTCGATAACAAGCACCGCCTACGAGCAGTACTTC. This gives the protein CASSYSITSTAYEQYF.